Shown below are 4 T cell receptor beta chains from a single sample sequenced in a study of blood T cell repertoires in COVID-19. The table came from immunoSEQ multiplex PCR; TCRdb's copy has only in-frame clones and leaves some out. The sample has around 320,000 clones; roughly 90% are singletons. Material for sequencing was peripheral blood. These receptors came from a woman in her thirties with COVID-19, enrolled during active disease.

The chain joins TRBV7-8 to TRBJ2-5; possible D gene TRBD1, 5 bases. Trimming took 5 bases from V and 2 from J, leaving 12 bases between them. This CDR3 is built from 14 residues. Germline V gene lookup returns CDR1 SGHVS and CDR2 FQNEAQ. The CDR3 is CASSLRTPQETQYF. CDR3 sequence (DNA): TGTGCCAGCAGCCTAAGGACACCTCAAGAGACCCAGTACTTC.

J is TRBJ1-2 and V is TRBV5-1; D gene ambiguous. The CDR3 extends over 14 amino acids. Germline CDR1 reads SGHRS; CDR2 reads YFSETQ. V lost 1 base and J lost 0, with 7 bases in between. The CDR3 protein is CASSLWGANYGYTF. CDR3 nucleotide sequence: TGCGCCAGCAGCTTGTGGGGAGCTAACTATGGCTACACCTTC.

The V call is TRBV28, the J call TRBJ2-6; tentative D call: TRBD1 (5 bases). CDR3 length: 16 amino acids. Germline V gene data show CDR1 as MDHEN and CDR2 as SYDVKM. Trimming pared 5 bases from V and 1 base from J, leaving 12 bases between. Here the CDR3 reads CASSVQGRSGANVLTF. The CDR3 DNA reads as TGTGCCAGCAGTGTGCAGGGTAGATCTGGGGCCAACGTCCTGACTTTC. Drawing the rest from reference TRBV28 and TRBJ2-6, the complete variable domain is DVKVTQSSRYLVKRTGEKVFLECVQDMDHENMFWYRQDPGLGLRLIYFSYDVKMKEKGDIPEGYSVSREKKERFSLILESASTNQTSMYLCASSVQGRSGANVLTFGAGSRLTVL.

The table lists this clone with a few counts. This sequence joins TRBV18 and TRBJ1-3; maybe TRBD1 (6 bases). This CDR3 is 16 amino acids long. Trimming took off 3 bases at V and 3 bases at J, with 15 bases between the two ends. Germline V gives CDR1 KGHSH, CDR2 LQKENI. The CDR3 reads CASSPVGGLGGNTIYF. The CDR3, as DNA: TGTGCCAGCTCACCCGTGGGGGGGCTCGGTGGAAACACCATATATTTT. The full variable domain, completed using reference TRBV18 and TRBJ1-3, is NAGVMQNPRHLVRRRGQEARLRCSPMKGHSHVYWYRQLPEEGLKFMVYLQKENIIDESGMPKERFSAEFPKEGPSILRIQQVVRGDSAAYFCASSPVGGLGGNTIYFGEGSWLTVV.